These 27 T cell receptor beta chains came from one sample sequenced in a study of radiation and T cells in renal cell carcinoma. The method was immunoSEQ multiplex PCR; TCRdb's version includes in-frame clones alone and lacks a portion of them. The table includes more than 65,000 clones, around 86% detected once. The sample's time point: blood 2 weeks post-SBRT. Indicated treatment: 15 Gy SBRT to primary tumor, nephrectomy 4 weeks later. Sequenced here: blood, sampled from a patient whose treatment included radiotherapy and nephrectomy. These receptors all come from a woman between 45 and 65 years old with renal cell carcinoma.

The V call is TRBV11-2, the J call TRBJ1-2; TRBD1 might be the D (6 bases). This CDR3 region has 15 residues. Germline V CDR1 and CDR2: SGHAT, FQNNGV. The V end lost 2 bases, the J end lost 0 bases, and 10 bases lay between the germline ends. CDR3 region: CASSLRRDTNYGYTF. In nucleotides, the CDR3 is TGTGCCAGCAGCTTAAGGAGGGACACTAACTATGGCTACACCTTC.

This clone occurred once. CDR3 nucleotides: TGTGCCAGCAGGACGGGACTAGCGGGCGGTACTAGCACAGATACGCAGTATTTT. Protein sequence: CASRTGLAGGTSTDTQYF. V is TRBV7-9 and J is TRBJ2-3, with 12 bases lining up with TRBD2. The CDR3 sequence is 18 residues long. The junction had 10 bases not matched to a gene; V was cut back by 6 bases and J by 0 bases. Germline lookup yields CDR1 SEHNR and CDR2 FQNEAQ (reference sequence). Full variable domain (rest looked up from reference TRBV7-9 and TRBJ2-3): DTGVSQNPRHKITKRGQNVTFRCDPISEHNRLYWYRQTLGQGPEFLTYFQNEAQLEKSRLLSDRFSAERPKGSFSTLEIQRTEQGDSAMYLCASRTGLAGGTSTDTQYFGPGTRLTVL.

This clone was seen only a few times. V is TRBV19 and J is TRBJ1-1; the match to TRBD1 covers 9 bases. CDR1 and CDR2 (germline): LNHDA, SQIVND (reference sequence). Trimming took 4 bases from V and 1 from J; bases not matched to a gene: 4. CDR3 size: 15 residues. The CDR3 sequence is CASSTSGQGNTEAFF. For the CDR3, the DNA is TGTGCCAGTAGTACATCGGGACAGGGGAACACTGAAGCTTTCTTT.

The chain joins TRBV18 to TRBJ2-5, with a tentative D call TRBD2 (5 bases). The germline V gene has CDR1 KGHSH and CDR2 LQKENI. Trimming removed 3 bases at V and 4 bases at J, with 15 bases between. CDR3 length: 15 amino acids. The CDR3 DNA reads as TGTGCCAGCTCACCTCCTTCGAGGGTAGGAGAGACCCAGTACTTC. Its translation: CASSPPSRVGETQYF.

This rearrangement joins TRBV7-9 to TRBJ1-4; TRBD1 matches at 9 bases. V was pared by 5 bases and J by 8 bases, with 6 bases of the junction left unmatched. This CDR3 has 14 amino acids. The V gene's germline CDR1 is SEHNR and CDR2 FQNEAQ (reference sequence). DNA of the CDR3: TGTGCCAGCAGCCAAGGACAGGGGAGGGAAAAACTGTTTTTT. Translation gives CASSQGQGREKLFF.

The chain recombines TRBV7-9 with TRBJ2-3, with 7 bases lining up with TRBD2. CDR3 size: 13 residues. Unmatched junction bases numbered 5, after V lost 6 bases and J lost 5 bases. The germline CDR1 and CDR2 sequences are SEHNR and FQNEAQ (reference sequence). CDR3 region: CASSSGLGDTQYF. CDR3 nucleotide sequence: TGTGCCAGCAGTTCTGGACTAGGAGATACGCAGTATTTT. The full variable domain, rest sourced from reference TRBV7-9 and TRBJ2-3, is DTGVSQNPRHKITKRGQNVTFRCDPISEHNRLYWYRQTLGQGPEFLTYFQNEAQLEKSRLLSDRFSAERPKGSFSTLEIQRTEQGDSAMYLCASSSGLGDTQYFGPGTRLTVL.

V gene TRBV7-2 combines with J gene TRBJ1-5; no firm D call. The germline V gene has CDR1 SGHTA and CDR2 FQGNSA. Trimming shortened V by 3 bases and J by 0 bases, and 3 bases separated the two germline ends. CDR3 size: 13 residues. The CDR3 sequence: CASSFDSNQPQHF. DNA for the CDR3: TGTGCCAGCAGCTTCGATAGCAATCAGCCCCAGCATTTT.

The genes are TRBV4-2 and TRBJ1-4; 10 bases agree with TRBD1. The V and J ends lost 0 bases and 4 bases, in that order; junction bases with no gene match: 2. Germline values: CDR1 LGHNA, CDR2 YNFKEQ. The CDR3 contains 16 residues. The CDR3 nucleotides are TGTGCCAGCAGCCAAGACGGGACAGGGGATAATGAAAAACTGTTTTTT. Amino acids: CASSQDGTGDNEKLFF.

The chain combines TRBV10-3 with TRBJ1-5; possible D gene TRBD1, 5 bases. Germline lookup yields CDR1 ENHRY and CDR2 SYGVKD. The CDR3 spans 16 residues. The ends were cut back, 0 bases at V and 0 bases at J, with 9 bases in the middle. DNA for the CDR3: TGTGCCATCAGTGAGTCGGGGGGGTATAGCAATCAGCCCCAGCATTTT. Its translation: CAISESGGYSNQPQHF.

V usage is TRBV5-3 and J usage is TRBJ1-6, with 7 bases aligning to TRBD1. TRBV5-3 qualifies as an ORF whose function is uncertain. This CDR3 has 16 amino acids. The J segment lost 9 bases and the V segment lost 2 bases, leaving 11 bases of the junction unmatched. The CDR3 spells CARSFLRQGWISPLHF. CDR3 bases: TGTGCCAGAAGCTTCCTGCGACAGGGATGGATTTCACCCCTCCACTTT.

V and J are TRBV5-1 and TRBJ2-2; D gene uncertain. Germline CDR1 reads SGHRS; CDR2 reads YFSETQ. The CDR3 has 13 amino acids. V was cut by 4 bases and J by 3 bases, with 7 bases left in between. This CDR3 is CASSREDTGELFF. Here the CDR3 DNA reads TGCGCCAGCAGCAGGGAAGACACCGGGGAGCTGTTTTTT.

The gene calls are TRBV15 and TRBJ1-5, with 7 bases lining up with TRBD1. There are 15 residues in the CDR3. Germline CDR1 is LNHNV and CDR2 is YYDKDF (reference sequence). V shed 0 bases and J 7 bases; nucleotides not matched to a gene: 6. The CDR3 DNA follows: TGTGCCACCAGCAGAGATAGGGGGCAGGGGCAGCCCCAGCATTTT. Its translation is CATSRDRGQGQPQHF.

The V and J genes are TRBV7-2 and TRBJ2-5, with 9 bases aligning to TRBD2. CDR3 length equals 15 residues. The germline gives CDR1 SGHTA, CDR2 FQGNSA. Losses at the gene ends were 3 bases for V and 4 bases for J; bases not matched to a gene: 6. This CDR3 reads CASSLDPGLAETQYF. The CDR3 nucleotides read TGTGCCAGCAGCTTGGACCCGGGACTAGCAGAGACCCAGTACTTC.

The rearrangement joins TRBV6-1 to TRBJ1-1; D is unclear. The germline V gene has CDR1 MNHNS and CDR2 SASEGT. V was pared by 1 base and J by 2 bases, with 11 bases between. This CDR3 is 15 amino acids long. CDR3 protein: CASSEGWAPNTEAFF. The DNA for the CDR3 is TGTGCCAGCAGTGAAGGGTGGGCCCCTAACACTGAAGCTTTCTTT.

This sequence joins TRBV7-2 and TRBJ2-7; possibly TRBD1 for D (5 bases). The germline V gene encodes CDR1 SGHTA and CDR2 FQGNSA. Trimming took off 11 bases at V and 6 bases at J, with 14 bases between the two ends. CDR3 length equals 11 residues. The CDR3 is CAVHLRGEQYF. The CDR3 DNA is TGTGCCGTACATCTTAGGGGCGAGCAGTACTTC.

The chain joins TRBV5-1 to TRBJ2-1; D perhaps matches TRBD1 (6 bases). The CDR3 contains 15 residues. Germline V gene data show CDR1 as SGHRS and CDR2 as YFSETQ. V shed 4 bases and J shed 6 bases, with 17 bases lying between them. The CDR3, as DNA: TGCGCCAGCAGCCGATTATGGGGGCTAGGCAATGAGCAGTTCTTC. This gives the protein CASSRLWGLGNEQFF.

This clone was found once. The V gene is TRBV9, the J gene TRBJ1-3; 7 nucleotides align to TRBD1. Germline V lookup: CDR1 SGDLS, CDR2 YYNGEE. The CDR3 has 16 amino acids. Trimming at V came to 0 bases and at J to 2 bases, leaving 5 bases not matched to a gene. In DNA, the CDR3 is TGTGCCAGCAGCGTAGATCCAGGGGGGACTGGAAACACCATATATTTT. Amino acid sequence: CASSVDPGGTGNTIYF.

This clone has just a few counts. V and J are TRBV9 and TRBJ1-1; 8 bases line up with TRBD1. Germline V gene sequence: CDR1 SGDLS, CDR2 YYNGEE. CDR3 length: 15 amino acids. The ends lost 1 base at V and 4 bases at J; junction bases unmatched: 6. This CDR3 is CASSVSQGAVTEAFF. In DNA, the CDR3 is TGTGCCAGCAGCGTAAGTCAGGGGGCGGTCACTGAAGCTTTCTTT.

The chain recombines TRBV28 with TRBJ1-4; D ambiguous. The V gene's germline CDR1 is MDHEN and CDR2 SYDVKM. V lost 2 bases and J lost 11, with 15 bases in between. The CDR3 contains 14 residues. This chain's CDR3 is CASSLRTGGLKLFF. DNA for the CDR3: TGTGCCAGCAGTTTACGGACTGGTGGTTTGAAACTGTTTTTT.

The rearrangement uses TRBV5-4 and TRBJ1-6, with 7 bases aligning to TRBD1. Looked up from germline, CDR1 is SGHNT and CDR2 is YYREEE (reference sequence). This CDR3 is built from 14 residues. V was clipped by 4 bases and J by 4 bases; unmatched bases: 2. CDR3 bases: TGTGCCAGCAGCCTACAGGGGTATAATTCACCCCTCCACTTT. Its protein product is CASSLQGYNSPLHF.

This clone was detected only once. The V and J genes are TRBV18 and TRBJ2-7; D may be TRBD1 or TRBD2 (5 bases each). V was cut by 4 bases and J by 3 bases, with 22 bases left in between. The CDR3 length is 17 residues. CDR1 and CDR2 (germline): KGHSH, LQKENI. This CDR3 reads CASSLNNRGDTRYEQYF. CDR3 DNA: TGTGCCAGCTCACTAAACAACCGAGGGGATACCCGCTACGAGCAGTACTTC.

The chain is built from TRBV9 and TRBJ1-1; 8 nucleotides line up with TRBD1. The V gene end was trimmed by 4 bases and the J gene end by 1 base; junction bases not matched to a gene: 6. CDR3 length: 15 residues. Per the germline V gene, CDR1 is SGDLS and CDR2 is YYNGEE. The CDR3 here is CASSISGTGNTEAFF. The CDR3 DNA follows: TGTGCCAGCAGCATCTCCGGGACAGGGAACACTGAAGCTTTCTTT.

The chain has TRBV5-5 and TRBJ2-2; D perhaps matches TRBD1 (6 bases). This CDR3 contains 17 residues. CDR1 and CDR2 (germline): SGHKS, YYEKEE (reference sequence). V dropped 1 base and J dropped 4 bases, with 17 bases sitting between them. As DNA, the CDR3 is TGTGCCAGCAGCTTGTACTGGGAGATAGGGGGCACCGGGGAGCTGTTTTTT. It yields the protein CASSLYWEIGGTGELFF.

The rearrangement joins TRBV6-6 to TRBJ1-6, with TRBD1 matching 10 bases. V shed 6 bases, J shed 7 bases, and the junction held 3 bases outside the gene matches. CDR3 length: 14 amino acids. Germline CDR1 is MNHNY and CDR2 is SVGAGI (reference sequence). Here the CDR3 reads CASRSGQGNSPLHF. CDR3 coding DNA: TGTGCCAGCAGATCGGGACAGGGGAATTCACCCCTCCACTTT.

This chain links TRBV27 with TRBJ1-1; D call uncertain. V lost 5 bases to trimming and J lost 11 bases, with 18 bases between them. CDR3 length: 13 residues. Germline-derived CDR1 and CDR2 are MNHEY and SMNVEV (reference sequence). Here the CDR3 DNA reads TGTGCCAGCAGTGCGGGTCGAGGCGGGTACGCTTTCTTT. Its translation is CASSAGRGGYAFF.

This clone was seen a handful of times. The chain employs TRBV7-9 and TRBJ1-6; no clear D. Trimming shortened V by 5 bases and J by 6 bases, and 11 bases separated the two germline ends. The CDR3 has 14 residues. CDR1 is SEHNR, CDR2 FQNEAQ, per germline (reference sequence). The CDR3: CASSPSGRNSPLHF. The CDR3 nucleotides are TGTGCCAGCAGCCCTAGTGGCCGTAATTCACCCCTCCACTTT. Supplemented by reference TRBV7-9 and TRBJ1-6, the full variable domain reads DTGVSQNPRHKITKRGQNVTFRCDPISEHNRLYWYRQTLGQGPEFLTYFQNEAQLEKSRLLSDRFSAERPKGSFSTLEIQRTEQGDSAMYLCASSPSGRNSPLHFGNGTRLTVT.

CDR3 DNA: TGTGCCAGCAGCCGGACTAGCGGGAGTGGGGGTGCAGATACGCAGTATTTT. Its translation is CASSRTSGSGGADTQYF. The rearrangement uses TRBV5-6 and TRBJ2-3, with 13 bases lining up with TRBD2. This CDR3 has 17 residues. The germline V gene encodes CDR1 SGHDT and CDR2 YYEEEE. V lost 4 bases, J lost 4 bases, and 9 bases stayed unmatched.